This passage covers 32 T cell receptor beta chains from one sample sequenced in a study of blood T cell repertoires in COVID-19. Only in-frame clones appear in the TCRdb table, and some are missing; sequencing was by immunoSEQ multiplex PCR. The sample records about 170,000 clones, about 83% being singletons. Sequencing was carried out using PBMCs or T cells enriched from blood (not recorded which). The receptors derive from a woman between 45 and 60 years old in a cohort exposed to, infected with or recovered from COVID-19 (not recorded which).

V gene TRBV27 combines with J gene TRBJ2-7, with unresolved D. Deletions cut 7 bases from V and 2 bases from J, with 12 bases between. This CDR3 is 13 amino acids long. The germline V gene has CDR1 MNHEY and CDR2 SMNVEV (reference sequence). CDR3 in DNA: TGTGCCAGCACCCCGGGTGGTGCCTACGAGCAGTACTTC. The encoded protein is CASTPGGAYEQYF.

This sequence joins TRBV25-1 and TRBJ1-6; D perhaps matches TRBD1 (5 bases). The CDR3 has 12 amino acids. The germline V gene encodes CDR1 MGHDK and CDR2 SYGVNS. V was pared by 6 bases and J by 7 bases, with 7 bases between. CDR3 protein: CASRQENSPLHF. Written as DNA, the CDR3 is TGTGCCAGCAGACAGGAGAATTCACCCCTCCACTTT.

The J gene is TRBJ2-7, the V gene TRBV4-1, with D unresolved. Trimming removed 4 bases from V and 6 bases from J, with 16 bases in between. There are 14 residues in the CDR3. From germline, CDR1 is MGHRA and CDR2 YSYEKL. The CDR3 is CASSRSQVDGEQYF. The CDR3 DNA sequence: TGCGCCAGCAGCCGCAGTCAGGTTGATGGCGAGCAGTACTTC.

The genes are TRBV28 and TRBJ1-5, with D tentatively TRBD1 (6 bases). CDR1 is MDHEN, CDR2 SYDVKM, per germline. Trimming shortened V by 6 bases and J by 3 bases, and 9 bases separated the two germline ends. This CDR3 has 13 amino acids. The CDR3 region is CASSRQVNQPQHF. As DNA, the CDR3 is TGTGCCAGCAGCCGACAGGTCAATCAGCCCCAGCATTTT.

The gene calls are TRBV18 and TRBJ2-1, with a tentative D call TRBD1 (6 bases). CDR1 and CDR2 from the germline V gene are KGHSH and LQKENI. The CDR3 is made up of 16 amino acids. The germline V and J ends were trimmed by 6 bases and 6 bases, with 21 bases remaining between them. CDR3 loop: CASSLPRDDRINEQFF. The CDR3 coding sequence is TGTGCCAGCTCCCTTCCGAGGGACGACAGGATCAATGAGCAGTTCTTC.

V and J are TRBV11-2 and TRBJ2-5; TRBD1 matches at 7 bases. With 5 bases clipped from V and 1 base from J, the junction kept 7 bases outside the gene matches. This CDR3 comprises 15 residues. CDR1 is SGHAT and CDR2 is FQNNGV in the germline V gene. The CDR3: CASSTLGGTQETQYF. DNA for the CDR3: TGTGCCAGCAGCACCTTAGGGGGCACCCAAGAGACCCAGTACTTC.

The DNA for the CDR3 is TGTGCCAGCAGTGAACGGGCTAGCGGGAGTGCAGCCCCCTACGAGCAGTACTTC. Amino acid sequence: CASSERASGSAAPYEQYF. The J gene is TRBJ2-7, the V gene TRBV6-1; 10 nucleotides agree with TRBD2. The CDR3 loop spans 18 amino acids. The junction had 12 bases not matched to a gene; V was cut back by 2 bases and J by 2 bases. Germline CDR1 MNHNS, CDR2 SASEGT.

This clone was observed a single time. The gene calls are TRBV27 and TRBJ2-7, with D maybe TRBD2 (5 bases). V was pared by 4 bases and J by 2 bases, with 15 bases between. The germline V gene encodes CDR1 MNHEY and CDR2 SMNVEV (reference sequence). This CDR3 contains 15 residues. CDR3 residues: CASSSSGILPYEQYF. The CDR3 DNA is TGTGCCAGCAGTTCGTCCGGGATCTTACCCTACGAGCAGTACTTC.

The chain links TRBV29-1 to TRBJ1-1, with 8 bases lining up with TRBD1. V gave up 6 bases and J gave up 6 bases; unmatched junction bases: 9. The CDR3 covers 13 residues. The germline V gene encodes CDR1 SQVTM and CDR2 ANQGSEA. The CDR3 is CSVSVTGDAEAFF. Written as DNA, the CDR3 is TGCAGCGTCTCAGTGACAGGGGATGCTGAAGCTTTCTTT.

The CDR3, as DNA: TGCAGCGTTGTGGGCCCCTACGAGCAGTACTTC. Protein sequence: CSVVGPYEQYF. The rearrangement joins TRBV29-1 to TRBJ2-7; D gene unclear. This CDR3 spans 11 amino acids. Germline values: CDR1 SQVTM, CDR2 ANQGSEA. Trimming cost V 4 bases and J 2 bases, with 6 bases left between them.

In its sample, this clone was seen a few times. The sample has other DNA sequences that encode this CDR3 too. The chain is built from TRBV11-3 and TRBJ2-5; no reliable D call. V was shortened by 3 bases and J by 3 bases, with 5 bases between the two germline ends. The length of the CDR3 is 12 residues. The germline V gene has CDR1 SGHNT and CDR2 YENEEA. The CDR3 DNA reads as TGTGCCAGCAGCTTGAGAGAAGAGACCCAGTACTTC. The encoded protein is CASSLREETQYF.

The rearrangement uses TRBV29-1 and TRBJ1-1; TRBD1 is a possible D gene (6 bases). Trimming left V 1 base short and J 5 bases short, with 14 bases between. CDR3 length equals 14 residues. CDR1 and CDR2 from the germline V gene are SQVTM and ANQGSEA. The DNA of the CDR3 is TGCAGCGTTGAAGGAATTAGAGGGGGTACTGAAGCTTTCTTT. This translates into CSVEGIRGGTEAFF.

This sequence joins TRBV19 and TRBJ2-7; 8 bases agree with TRBD1. This CDR3 contains 16 residues. Looked up from germline, CDR1 is LNHDA and CDR2 is SQIVND (reference sequence). The V and J ends lost 4 bases and 3 bases, in that order; junction bases with no gene match: 11. The CDR3 reads CASSTPTGTGIYEQYF. Here the CDR3 DNA reads TGTGCCAGTAGTACCCCTACCGGGACAGGAATCTACGAGCAGTACTTC. The full variable domain, in which reference TRBV19 and TRBJ2-7 provide the parts outside the CDR3, is DGGITQSPKYLFRKEGQNVTLSCEQNLNHDAMYWYRQDPGQGLRLIYYSQIVNDFQKGDIAEGYSVSREKKESFPLTVTSAQKNPTAFYLCASSTPTGTGIYEQYFGPGTRLTVT.

This sequence joins TRBV3-1 (or the pseudogene TRBV3-2) and TRBJ1-1; the D gene is possibly TRBD1 (5 bases). Germline CDR1 reads LGHDT; CDR2 reads YNNKEL (reference sequence). The CDR3 is 13 amino acids. The germline V and J ends were trimmed by 3 bases and 2 bases, with 7 bases remaining between them. This CDR3 is CASSQTDNTEAFF. The CDR3 coding sequence is TGTGCCAGCAGCCAGACAGACAACACTGAAGCTTTCTTT.

The V call is TRBV16, the J call TRBJ2-3; D possibly corresponds to TRBD2 (6 bases). The germline V gene has CDR1 KGHSY and CDR2 FQNENV. Deletions cut 0 bases from V and 6 bases from J, with 16 bases between. The CDR3 loop spans 16 amino acids. CDR3 nucleotide sequence: TGTGCCAGCAGCCAATCGATCCTAGCGAAACAGGATACGCAGTATTTT. It encodes CASSQSILAKQDTQYF.

The chain carries TRBV6-1 and TRBJ1-5; 9 nucleotides align to TRBD1. The V segment lost 4 bases and the J segment 4 bases; nucleotides outside the gene matches: 20. Germline loops: CDR1 MNHNS, CDR2 SASEGT. The CDR3 covers 20 residues. CDR3 nucleotide sequence: TGTGCCAGCAGTGTCCACGGAAGGACAGGGGACTCAAGACGTAATCAGCCCCAGCATTTT. Translating gives CASSVHGRTGDSRRNQPQHF.

The chain is built from TRBV6-5 and TRBJ2-6; no reliable D call. The germline CDR1 and CDR2 sequences are MNHEY and SVGAGI. The CDR3 runs 14 residues. Trimming left V 8 bases short and J 3 bases short, with 11 bases between. For the CDR3, the DNA is TGTGCCAGCGTACATTTCTTTGGGGCCAACGTCCTGACTTTC. This gives the protein CASVHFFGANVLTF.

This chain links TRBV28 with TRBJ1-2; 8 positions match TRBD1. The CDR3 loop spans 17 amino acids. Looked up from germline, CDR1 is MDHEN and CDR2 is SYDVKM. The V gene end was trimmed by 3 bases and the J gene end by 1 base; junction bases not matched to a gene: 10. CDR3 amino acids: CASSFSGQVDLNYGYTF. The CDR3 region has the DNA TGTGCCAGCAGTTTCTCGGGACAGGTAGATCTTAACTATGGCTACACCTTC.

The chain joins TRBV5-6 to TRBJ2-1, with TRBD1 identical over 8 bases. CDR3 length: 16 residues. Germline values: CDR1 SGHDT, CDR2 YYEEEE. J lost 5 bases, V lost 4 bases, and 11 bases had no gene match. CDR3 region: CASSGLTGVGNNEQFF. In DNA, the CDR3 is TGTGCCAGCAGCGGATTGACAGGGGTGGGCAACAATGAGCAGTTCTTC.

J is TRBJ1-1 and V is TRBV3-1 (or the pseudogene TRBV3-2); D remains unclear. The V end lost 4 bases, the J end lost 0 bases, and 24 bases lay between the germline ends. Germline CDR1 and CDR2: LGHDT and YNNKEL (reference sequence). The CDR3 extends over 19 amino acids. CDR3 DNA: TGTGCCAGCAGCCCCCACACCCAATCACCGGGATTCATGAACACTGAAGCTTTCTTT. It is translated as CASSPHTQSPGFMNTEAFF.

V is TRBV3-1 (or the pseudogene TRBV3-2) and J is TRBJ2-5; 9 bases line up with TRBD2. J gave up 2 bases and V 1 base, and 5 bases lay outside the gene matches. Germline CDR1 reads LGHDT; CDR2 reads YNNKEL (reference sequence). The CDR3 is 16 amino acids. In nucleotides, the CDR3 is TGTGCCAGCAGCCAAGGCATAGCGGGAGCGCAAGAGACCCAGTACTTC. Translation: CASSQGIAGAQETQYF.

The V and J genes are TRBV19 and TRBJ1-2, with D perhaps TRBD1 (6 bases). V dropped 9 bases and J dropped 4 bases, with 21 bases sitting between them. The CDR3 covers 15 residues. The germline gives CDR1 LNHDA, CDR2 SQIVND (reference sequence). The CDR3 nucleotides read TGTGCCAGCATCACCTCCGGGACACCAATCTATGGCTACACCTTC. The encoded protein is CASITSGTPIYGYTF.

The V call is TRBV6-5, the J call TRBJ1-2, with D possibly being TRBD1 (5 bases). The CDR3 spans 15 residues. Trimming pared 3 bases from V and 10 bases from J, leaving 21 bases between. CDR1 MNHEY and CDR2 SVGAGI come from the germline V gene. CDR3 protein: CASSYGSGFRRDYTF. In DNA, the CDR3 is TGTGCCAGCAGTTATGGCTCAGGGTTCCGAAGGGACTACACCTTC.

The rearrangement links TRBV7-6 to TRBJ1-2; a possible D gene is TRBD1 (5 bases). Deletions cut 10 bases from V and 4 bases from J, with 19 bases between. This CDR3 has 14 residues. In germline, CDR1 is SGHVS, CDR2 FNYEAQ. CDR3 in DNA: TGTGCCACCCGGGGGGAGGGAGATGTCTATGGCTACACCTTC. Protein product: CATRGEGDVYGYTF.

This clone has only one observation. The chain carries TRBV11-2 and TRBJ2-1; 8 bases line up with TRBD1. This CDR3 has 15 residues. Germline loops: CDR1 SGHAT, CDR2 FQNNGV. With V trimmed by 1 base and J by 8 bases, 7 bases remained unmatched. CDR3 amino acids: CASSLVRQGADEQFF. The CDR3 DNA reads as TGTGCCAGCAGCTTAGTGAGGCAGGGGGCCGATGAGCAGTTCTTC. Drawing the rest from reference TRBV11-2 and TRBJ2-1, the complete variable domain is EAGVAQSPRYKIIEKRQSVAFWCNPISGHATLYWYQQILGQGPKLLIQFQNNGVVDDSQLPKDRFSAERLKGVDSTLKIQPAKLEDSAVYLCASSLVRQGADEQFFGPGTRLTVL.

This rearrangement joins TRBV19 to TRBJ1-5; D is ambiguous. Trimming shortened V by 4 bases and J by 0 bases, and 10 bases separated the two germline ends. This CDR3 spans 15 amino acids. Per the germline V gene, CDR1 is LNHDA and CDR2 is SQIVND (reference sequence). In nucleotides, the CDR3 is TGTGCCAGTAGTACGCCGGGGTATAGCAATCAGCCCCAGCATTTT. Amino acids: CASSTPGYSNQPQHF.

CDR3 sequence reads: CASSLELGLAVQETQYF. In nucleotides, the CDR3 is TGTGCCAGCAGCTTAGAGTTGGGACTAGCGGTCCAAGAGACCCAGTACTTC. The V and J genes are TRBV11-2 and TRBJ2-5; 11 bases are a match to TRBD2. After removal of 0 bases from V and 1 base from J, the junction contained 4 bases not matched to a gene. Germline V gene sequence: CDR1 SGHAT, CDR2 FQNNGV. This CDR3 region has 17 residues. Combining the CDR3 with reference TRBV11-2 and TRBJ2-5 gives the whole variable domain EAGVAQSPRYKIIEKRQSVAFWCNPISGHATLYWYQQILGQGPKLLIQFQNNGVVDDSQLPKDRFSAERLKGVDSTLKIQPAKLEDSAVYLCASSLELGLAVQETQYFGPGTRLLVL.

The chain has TRBV7-8 and TRBJ1-2; unclear D gene. Germline CDR1 is SGHVS and CDR2 is FQNEAQ. V shed 5 bases and J shed 3 bases, with 19 bases lying between them. The CDR3 has 16 residues. The CDR3, as DNA: TGTGCCAGCAGCCCGAATGCCGTGGCAGCGGACTATGGCTACACCTTC. Amino acid sequence: CASSPNAVAADYGYTF. Supplemented by reference TRBV7-8 and TRBJ1-2, the full variable domain reads GAGVSQSPRYKVAKRGQDVALRCDPISGHVSLFWYQQALGQGPEFLTYFQNEAQLDKSGLPSDRFFAERPEGSVSTLKIQRTQQEDSAVYLCASSPNAVAADYGYTFGSGTRLTVV.

This clone was found once. The chain is built from TRBV11-2 and TRBJ1-4; 7 nucleotides agree with TRBD1. CDR3 length equals 15 residues. From germline, CDR1 is SGHAT and CDR2 FQNNGV. Losses at the gene ends were 5 bases for V and 4 bases for J; bases not matched to a gene: 7. CDR3 sequence reads: CASSNNRGYNEKLFF. CDR3 in DNA: TGTGCCAGCAGCAATAACAGGGGTTATAATGAAAAACTGTTTTTT.

This chain links TRBV11-2 with TRBJ2-7, with 8 bases that match TRBD1. The germline V gene encodes CDR1 SGHAT and CDR2 FQNNGV. This CDR3 has 13 residues. With 6 bases clipped from V and 3 bases from J, the junction kept 4 bases outside the gene matches. CDR3 DNA: TGTGCCAGCAGGGTTACAGGGGGCTACGAGCAGTACTTC. This translates into CASRVTGGYEQYF.

The chain is built from TRBV9 and TRBJ1-5; 8 nucleotides agree with TRBD1. The trim removed 3 bases at V and 3 bases at J, leaving 5 bases unmatched. This CDR3 comprises 15 residues. CDR1 is SGDLS, CDR2 YYNGEE, per germline. The CDR3 is CASSAGQGLNQPQHF. CDR3 in DNA: TGTGCCAGCAGCGCAGGACAGGGCCTCAATCAGCCCCAGCATTTT.

The gene calls are TRBV28 and TRBJ1-6; perhaps TRBD1 as D (5 bases). The CDR3 length is 16 residues. V was cut by 3 bases and J by 9 bases, with 18 bases left in between. Germline V gives CDR1 MDHEN, CDR2 SYDVKM. The CDR3 loop is CASSLLDRRLGSPLHF. CDR3 DNA sequence: TGTGCCAGCAGTTTGCTAGACAGACGCCTTGGTTCACCCCTCCACTTT.